Below are 4 T cell receptor beta chains sequenced from a single sample in a study of T cells after yellow fever vaccination. TCRdb fed the 5' RACE reads into MiXCR, producing one record per CDR3 protein. Of around 350,000 distinct CDR3 sequences in the sample, over 5% were seen once. Source: PBMCs, taken 5 days after the yellow fever booster vaccination. The origin of the receptors is a man aged 30 to 39 who received the YFV17D yellow fever vaccine.

There are a few counts of this clonotype. The chain combines TRBV29-1 with TRBJ1-2, with 11 bases fitting TRBD1. V lost 0 bases and J lost 6; bases outside the gene matches: 6. Germline CDR1 reads SQVTM; CDR2 reads ANQGSEA. The CDR3 runs to 15 residues. The CDR3, as DNA: TGCAGCGTTGAAGACGGGACAGGGGGAAGGAATGGCTACACCTTC. Translated: CSVEDGTGGRNGYTF.

The genes are TRBV20-1 and TRBJ2-3; the match to TRBD1 covers 10 bases. Germline assignment: CDR1 DFQATT and CDR2 SNEGSKA (reference sequence). After removal of 0 bases from V and 14 bases from J, the junction contained 5 bases not matched to a gene. This CDR3 contains 12 residues. CDR3 sequence (DNA): TGCAGTGCTAGAGATCCGGGACAGGGGTTGTATTTT. Amino acid sequence: CSARDPGQGLYF.

The rearrangement joins TRBV11-2 to TRBJ2-4; D is ambiguous. V shed 5 bases and J shed 1 base, with 21 bases lying between them. CDR3 length: 18 residues. From germline, CDR1 is SGHAT and CDR2 FQNNGV. The CDR3 here is CASSLFASGLGAKNIQYF. The CDR3 coding sequence is TGTGCCAGCAGCCTATTTGCTAGTGGCCTGGGTGCCAAAAACATTCAGTACTTC. Full variable domain (missing parts from reference TRBV11-2 and TRBJ2-4): EAGVAQSPRYKIIEKRQSVAFWCNPISGHATLYWYQQILGQGPKLLIQFQNNGVVDDSQLPKDRFSAERLKGVDSTLKIQPAKLEDSAVYLCASSLFASGLGAKNIQYFGAGTRLSVL.

This clonotype came up many times. This sequence joins TRBV9 and TRBJ2-1; D possibly matches TRBD1 or TRBD2 (5 bases each). The germline V gene encodes CDR1 SGDLS and CDR2 YYNGEE. The CDR3 extends over 16 amino acids. Trimming cost V 3 bases and J 5 bases, with 18 bases left between them. The CDR3 loop is CASSAGTVQPDNEQFF. The CDR3 coding sequence is TGTGCCAGCAGCGCCGGGACCGTACAACCGGACAATGAGCAGTTCTTC.